Described below is a single T cell receptor (beta chain) sequence and its context. Its binding antigen is unknown. Qualities for individual bases were not recorded, and no much larger clone is one base off. This specimen belongs to a study of T cells in Graves' hyperthyroidism and ophthalmopathy (dated by TCRdb to between 2018 and 2021). Regarding the research as a whole: To identify TCR V-J signatures that set the groups apart, the researchers used a discovery cohort of 100 or so patients, made up of roughly 45 with Graves' ophthalmopathy and some 56 with stable Graves' hyperthyroidism. Prospective prediction of ophthalmopathy was tested in an independent validation cohort consisting of fewer than 20 hyperthyroidism patients and more than 15 patients who later progressed to ophthalmopathy. The 75 to 100 discovery patients were randomly split 7:3 into training and test sets. In addition, the study compared T-cell repertoires in thyroid tissue and in blood from several Graves' hyperthyroidism patients. After sampling, hyperthyroidism patients received methimazole starting at 30 mg daily, and ophthalmopathy patients received high-dose intravenous methylprednisolone. TCR Vbeta CDR3 sequencing of approximately 140 peripheral blood samples (under 45 ophthalmopathy, about 80 hyperthyroidism and some 17 progressor patients) is reported in the paper.

Including the terminal cysteine and phenylalanine, the CDR3 comprises 14 residues. The entry retains the CDR3 DNA only, 42 bases that are in frame from base 1. V and J lose 1 base and 1 base, and a span of 8 bases separates them. The germline V gene supplies CDR1 MNHNS and CDR2 SASEGT. The TCR beta CDR3 regions were amplified from the RNA transcripts. A first-round RT-PCR of the TCR CDR3 used the HTBI primer set with the Qiagen OneStep RT-PCR kit. The libraries were constructed in a second round of multiplex PCR and then size-selected and purified. The libraries were sequenced on an Illumina HiSeq2000 using paired-end 100 bp reads. The paper's data handling went like this. SOAPnuke was used to process the raw data, throwing out any read that contained adapters or uncalled bases, had a mean Phred below 15, or lacked an exact constant-primer or identifier match. COPE v1.2.5 was used to merge high-quality paired reads, and clonotypes were defined as unique nucleotide sequences. Clonotypes were aligned to IMGT TRBV, TRBD and TRBJ reference segments using MiTCR v1.1. The analysis included only V-J combinations with a frequency above 0.0001, which together covered roughly 99% of the repertoires. The TCS score was defined as F50 (clonal expansion) divided by E x V (chaos), with BLOSUM62-based TCRdist calculated between CDR3 peptides within each V-J. Welch's t-statistics and random forest reduced roughly 500 V-J features to 10 to 15, which were used in a naive Bayes classifier (R e1071). The similarity between thyroid and blood repertoires was quantified using the Morisita-Horn index. TCRdb trimmed the raw reads at Q25, called clones with MiXCR and kept productive beta chains. When rows share a CDR3 protein, they turn into one entry using the most common DNA and genes. These V and J calls originate from TCRdb's pipeline instead of the authors' own analysis. The sample data list 500,000 to 750,000 distinct CDR3 sequences, and around 46% of these were observed just once. The ten biggest clones cover more than 7% of the sample.

The paper's findings and limits, for the study overall: Sample size was not statistically predetermined, and blinding of investigators to group allocation was not performed. In validation, the model predicted progression to ophthalmopathy a median of around six months before onset, with over 60% sensitivity and 72.22% specificity. Most expanded thyroid clonotypes (frequency above 0.001) were also found in blood, which suggests that blood repertoires may mirror thyroid immune responses. A 13 V-J signature model separated ophthalmopathy from stable hyperthyroidism, with just over 85% sensitivity and roughly 84% specificity in cross-validation and 80%/75% in testing.

Stable Graves' hyperthyroidism was defined as the absence of progression to ophthalmopathy over 18 months of follow-up. The hyperthyroidism patients were between 18 and 65 years old and newly diagnosed, with a disease duration of less than 2 months. Exclusion was applied to patients with uncontrolled infections, other autoimmune diseases, pregnancy or lactation. Diagnoses were based on clinical symptoms, serum thyroxine and TRAb, thyroid ultrasound and orbital computed tomography. Total RNA was extracted with Trizol reagent, and quality was checked on an Agilent 2100 Bioanalyzer. Sequencing input: peripheral blood or thyroid tissue (not recorded which). The chain links TRBV6-1 with TRBJ2-7; 6 matching bases give a weak D call of TRBD1. The sequence was obtained from a woman aged 18-29 years with Graves' hyperthyroidism. The sequenced DNA: TGTGCCAGCAGTGAAGGGGGGCGGTCCTACGAGCAGTACTTC. Its translation is CASSEGGRSYEQYF.